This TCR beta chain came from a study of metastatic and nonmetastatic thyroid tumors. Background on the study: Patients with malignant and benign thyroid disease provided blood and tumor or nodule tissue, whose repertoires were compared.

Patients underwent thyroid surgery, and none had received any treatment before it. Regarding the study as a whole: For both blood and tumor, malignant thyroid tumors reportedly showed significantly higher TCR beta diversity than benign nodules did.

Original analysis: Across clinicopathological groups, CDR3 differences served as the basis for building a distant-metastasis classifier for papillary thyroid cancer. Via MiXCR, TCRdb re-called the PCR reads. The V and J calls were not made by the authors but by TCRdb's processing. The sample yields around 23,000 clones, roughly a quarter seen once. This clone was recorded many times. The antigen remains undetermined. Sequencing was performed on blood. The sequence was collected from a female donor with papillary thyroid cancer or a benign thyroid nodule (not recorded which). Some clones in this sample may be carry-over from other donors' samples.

The CDR3 sequence is CASSPRVAGKETQYF. CDR3 nucleotides: TGTGCCAGCAGCCCCCGGGTAGCGGGAAAAGAGACCCAGTACTTC. The V and J genes are TRBV7-2 and TRBJ2-5; 8 nucleotides match TRBD2. V shed 5 bases and J 3 bases; nucleotides not matched to a gene: 8. Germline CDR1 is SGHTA and CDR2 is FQGNSA. The CDR3 is made up of 15 amino acids.